The clone carrying this T cell receptor (beta chain) was observed many times. Its specificity is not known. This record belongs to a study of T cells in Graves' hyperthyroidism and ophthalmopathy. Whole-study context: Peripheral blood sampling occurred at initial diagnosis, before any treatment.

Study conclusions and caveats: Expanded thyroid clonotypes (above 0.001) were mostly also found in blood.

RNA transcripts provided the source from which TCR beta CDR3 regions were amplified. The HTBI primer set was used in a first-round RT-PCR of the TCR CDR3. TCRdb fed the multiplex PCR reads into MiXCR, producing one record per CDR3 protein. The sample lists around 350,000 distinct CDR3 sequences, roughly 17% occurring once. Any symptoms of ophthalmopathy came after the first hyperthyroidism diagnosis, from which the blood sample dates. CDR1 and CDR2 (germline): KGHDR, SFDVKD. There are 19 residues in the CDR3. J lost 2 bases, V lost 4 bases, and 8 bases had no gene match. Sequencing was carried out using blood. This rearrangement joins TRBV24-1 to TRBJ2-2, with 14 bases identical to TRBD2. This TCR came from a woman aged 25 to 39 with Graves' hyperthyroidism that later progressed to Graves' ophthalmopathy. This chain's CDR3 is CATSDSGTSGGLNTGELFF. Written as DNA, the CDR3 is TGTGCCACCAGTGACTCCGGGACTAGCGGGGGCCTTAACACCGGGGAGCTGTTTTTT.